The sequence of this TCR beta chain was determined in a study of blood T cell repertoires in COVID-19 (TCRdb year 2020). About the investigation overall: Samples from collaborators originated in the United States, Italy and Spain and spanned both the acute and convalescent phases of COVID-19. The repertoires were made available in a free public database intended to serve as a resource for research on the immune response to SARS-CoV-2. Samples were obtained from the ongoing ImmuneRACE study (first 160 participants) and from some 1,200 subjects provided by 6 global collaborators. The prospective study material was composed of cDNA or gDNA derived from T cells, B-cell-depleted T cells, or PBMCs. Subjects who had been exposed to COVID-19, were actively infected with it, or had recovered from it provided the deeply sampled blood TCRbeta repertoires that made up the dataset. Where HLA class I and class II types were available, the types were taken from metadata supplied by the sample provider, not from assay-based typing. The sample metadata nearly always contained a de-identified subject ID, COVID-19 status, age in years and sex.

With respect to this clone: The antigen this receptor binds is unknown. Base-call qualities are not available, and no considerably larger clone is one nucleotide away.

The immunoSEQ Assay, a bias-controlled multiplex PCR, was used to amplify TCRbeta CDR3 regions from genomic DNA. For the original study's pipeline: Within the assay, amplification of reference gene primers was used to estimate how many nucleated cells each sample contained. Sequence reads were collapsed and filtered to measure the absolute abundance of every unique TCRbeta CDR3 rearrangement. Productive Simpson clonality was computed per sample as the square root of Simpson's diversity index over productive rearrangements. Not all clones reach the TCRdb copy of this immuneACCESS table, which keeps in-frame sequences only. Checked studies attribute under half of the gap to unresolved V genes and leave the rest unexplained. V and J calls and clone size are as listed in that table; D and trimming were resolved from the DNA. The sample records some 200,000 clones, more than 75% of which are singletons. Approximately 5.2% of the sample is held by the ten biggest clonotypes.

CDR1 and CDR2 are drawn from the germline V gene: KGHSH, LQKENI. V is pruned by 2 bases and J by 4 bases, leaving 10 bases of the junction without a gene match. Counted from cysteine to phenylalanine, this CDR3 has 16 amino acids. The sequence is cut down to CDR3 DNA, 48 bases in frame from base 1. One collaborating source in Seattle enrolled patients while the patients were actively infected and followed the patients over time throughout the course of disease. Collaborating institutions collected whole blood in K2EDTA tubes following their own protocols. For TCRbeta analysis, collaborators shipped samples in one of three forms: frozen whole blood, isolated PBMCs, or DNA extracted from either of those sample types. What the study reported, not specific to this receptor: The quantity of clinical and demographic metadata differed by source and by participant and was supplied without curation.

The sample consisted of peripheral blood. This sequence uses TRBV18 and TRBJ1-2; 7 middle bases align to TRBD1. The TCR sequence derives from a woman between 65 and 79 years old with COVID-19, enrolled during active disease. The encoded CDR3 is CASSPGTVPAIYGYTF. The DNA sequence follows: TGTGCCAGCTCACCAGGGACAGTCCCCGCCATCTATGGCTACACCTTC. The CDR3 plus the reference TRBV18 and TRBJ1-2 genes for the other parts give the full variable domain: NAGVMQNPRHLVRRRGQEARLRCSPMKGHSHVYWYRQLPEEGLKFMVYLQKENIIDESGMPKERFSAEFPKEGPSILRIQQVVRGDSAAYFCASSPGTVPAIYGYTFGSGTRLTVV.